A single sample gave rise to the 29 T cell receptor beta chains below, sequenced in a study of blood T cells in healthy people across ages. Next came a second PCR, run for about 7 to 12 cycles, which used a sample-barcoded 5' primer along with a J-beta primer mix. TCRdb recomputed calls from the 5' RACE reads with MiXCR, one row per CDR3 protein. The sample has 600,000 to 900,000 distinct CDR3 sequences, about 26% seen once; the top ten hold 2.5% to 3.5%. This sample was shared with a second study, whose subject was T cells of mothers and their children.

The sequenced material came from blood. Source of these receptors: a boy between 10 and 17 years old in good health.

This clonotype appeared a few times. The chain uses TRBV20-1 and TRBJ1-4; D perhaps matches TRBD1 (6 bases). Trimming took 4 bases from V and 6 from J, leaving 12 bases between them. Germline loops: CDR1 DFQATT, CDR2 SNEGSKA (reference sequence). CDR3 length: 13 amino acids. This CDR3 is CSAIGGRYEKLFF. As DNA, the CDR3 is TGCAGTGCTATAGGGGGACGGTATGAAAAACTGTTTTTT.

Only a few counts were recorded for this clonotype. V is TRBV5-4 and J is TRBJ2-3; TRBD1 aligns across 7 bases. The germline V gene encodes CDR1 SGHNT and CDR2 YYREEE (reference sequence). Losses at the gene ends were 1 base for V and 3 bases for J; bases not matched to a gene: 8. The CDR3 has 16 residues. CDR3 region: CASSLSTGKGTDTQYF. CDR3 DNA: TGTGCCAGCAGCTTGTCGACAGGGAAGGGTACAGATACGCAGTATTTT.

With regard to this clonotype: Germline is not matched at one junction end, which may reflect a read error. The V call is TRBV10-3, the J call TRBJ2-5, with 7 positions matching TRBD2. From germline, CDR1 is ENHRY and CDR2 SYGVKD. The CDR3 runs 16 residues. The CDR3 DNA is TGTGCCATCAGTGGGGGTATGGGGCTAGCGGAAGAGGCCCAGTACTTC. Residues: CAISGGMGLAEEAQYF.

J is TRBJ2-1 and V is TRBV29-1; D may be TRBD2 (6 bases). The V gene's germline CDR1 is SQVTM and CDR2 ANQGSEA. The CDR3 sequence is 14 residues long. Trimming stripped 4 bases from V and 2 bases from J, with 12 bases between. The CDR3 reads CSVVGGIPYNEQFF. DNA for the CDR3: TGCAGCGTTGTAGGAGGGATCCCCTACAATGAGCAGTTCTTC.

The V call is TRBV20-1, the J call TRBJ1-2; unclear D gene. The CDR3 totals 16 residues. V was cut by 3 bases and J by 6 bases, with 23 bases left in between. Germline V gene data show CDR1 as DFQATT and CDR2 as SNEGSKA (reference sequence). DNA of the CDR3: TGCAGTGCTAGTCGCCGCTTTAATACCATCTCCGATGGCTACACCTTC. Residues: CSASRRFNTISDGYTF.

V gene TRBV2 combines with J gene TRBJ1-5; TRBD1 matches 7 bases. The CDR3 is 15 amino acids. Trimming cost V 4 bases and J 3 bases; bases outside gene matches: 6. Germline loops: CDR1 SNHLY, CDR2 FYNNEI. The CDR3: CASSGGQVANQPQHF. The CDR3 DNA follows: TGTGCCAGCAGTGGTGGACAGGTGGCCAATCAGCCCCAGCATTTT.

As to this clonotype: A junction end diverges from the germline sequence, so it may reflect a read error. This chain uses TRBV12-3 or TRBV12-4 with TRBJ1-6, with no clear D. This CDR3 comprises 15 residues. The CDR3 loop reads CASSPGWSCNSPLHF. CDR3 in DNA: TGTGCCAGCAGCCCCGGCTGGTCCTGTAATTCACCCCTCCACTTT.

The CDR3 region is CSVELTSGGEVDTQYF. CDR3 in DNA: TGCAGCGTTGAATTGACTAGCGGGGGGGAAGTAGATACGCAGTATTTT. V is TRBV29-1 and J is TRBJ2-3; 14 positions agree with TRBD2. The CDR3 is made up of 16 amino acids. Germline V gives CDR1 SQVTM, CDR2 ANQGSEA. The ends lost 2 bases at V and 5 bases at J; junction bases unmatched: 6.

This clonotype was recorded at least ten times. The rearrangement uses TRBV27 and TRBJ2-4; a weak D match, TRBD1 (6 bases). This CDR3 has 15 amino acids. The germline gives CDR1 MNHEY, CDR2 SMNVEV (reference sequence). V was shortened by 4 bases and J by 2 bases, with 12 bases between the two germline ends. The CDR3 loop is CASSSNRASKNIQYF. CDR3 in DNA: TGTGCCAGCAGTTCGAACAGGGCATCCAAAAACATTCAGTACTTC.

About this clonotype itself: The germline gene is not matched at one end of the junction; a read error may be the cause. The V call is TRBV12-3 or TRBV12-4, the J call TRBJ2-7; 9 bases fit TRBD2. This CDR3 region has 14 residues. CDR3 sequence reads: CASTLAGATYEQYF. CDR3 bases: TGTGCCAGCACTTTAGCGGGGGCGACCTACGAGCAGTACTTC.

A remark on this clonotype: The junction differs from germline at one of its ends, possibly a read error. J is TRBJ2-1 and V is TRBV6-1; D not certain. The CDR3 is made up of 13 amino acids. The germline V gene encodes CDR1 MNHNS and CDR2 SASEGT. The CDR3 sequence is CTSSEYGYNEQFF. CDR3 nucleotide sequence: TGTACCAGCAGTGAATACGGGTACAATGAGCAGTTCTTC.

At least ten counts were recorded for this clonotype. The rearrangement links TRBV18 to TRBJ2-6; D is uncertain. The germline gives CDR1 KGHSH, CDR2 LQKENI. The ends were cut back, 2 bases at V and 0 bases at J, with 2 bases in the middle. The CDR3 extends over 14 amino acids. In nucleotides, the CDR3 is TGTGCCAGCTCACCAATCTCTGGGGCCAACGTCCTGACTTTC. This translates into CASSPISGANVLTF.

Regarding this clonotype: Because it lacks the conserved phenylalanine or tryptophan at the end, this CDR3 is likely a read error. The J gene is TRBJ2-2, the V gene TRBV24-1, with 7 bases lining up with TRBD1. The germline V gene has CDR1 KGHDR and CDR2 SFDVKD. CDR3 length equals 17 residues. V dropped 4 bases and J dropped 1; count of bases not matched to a gene: 8. CDR3 residues: CATSDSRWTGNTGELFS. The CDR3 nucleotides read TGTGCCACCAGTGACTCCCGTTGGACAGGGAACACCGGGGAGCTGTTTTCT.

This clonotype was found a few times. The J gene is TRBJ1-4, the V gene TRBV2; tentative D call: TRBD1 (5 bases). The V gene lost 2 bases and the J gene lost 3 bases, with 10 bases spanning the gap. The germline CDR1 and CDR2 sequences are SNHLY and FYNNEI. The CDR3 is 15 amino acids. The CDR3 DNA reads as TGTGCCAGCAGTGAACAGGGACTACCTAATGAAAAACTGTTTTTT. Translation: CASSEQGLPNEKLFF.

The chain uses TRBV9 and TRBJ1-2; 8 nucleotides match TRBD1. Germline V gene lookup returns CDR1 SGDLS and CDR2 YYNGEE. CDR3 length equals 14 residues. J gave up 5 bases and V 2 bases, and 5 bases lay outside the gene matches. CDR3 residues: CASSVIDRGYGYTF. The CDR3 bases are TGTGCCAGCAGCGTCATTGACAGGGGTTATGGCTACACCTTC.

The rearrangement links TRBV20-1 to TRBJ2-3; TRBD2 aligns across 9 bases. The CDR3 runs to 18 residues. Germline loops: CDR1 DFQATT, CDR2 SNEGSKA (reference sequence). Trimming removed 0 bases from V and 2 bases from J; junction bases left unmatched: 12. Here the CDR3 DNA reads TGCAGTGCTAGAGATGGTGATAGCGGGAGTTGGGTCACAGATACGCAGTATTTT. Amino acids: CSARDGDSGSWVTDTQYF.

Concerning this clonotype itself: The junction differs from germline at one of its ends, possibly a read error. The chain has TRBV7-2 and TRBJ2-1; 9 bases agree with TRBD1. The CDR3 is made up of 15 amino acids. Germline CDR1 SGHTA, CDR2 FQGNSA. The CDR3 bases are TGTGCCTGCAGCTCGGACAGGGGATCCTACAATGAGCAGTTCTTC. It encodes CACSSDRGSYNEQFF.

Only a few counts were recorded for this clonotype. The V gene is TRBV29-1, the J gene TRBJ2-7; TRBD1 matches at 8 bases. In germline, CDR1 is SQVTM, CDR2 ANQGSEA. Trimming removed 6 bases from V and 2 bases from J; junction bases left unmatched: 3. CDR3 length: 12 amino acids. The CDR3 nucleotides are TGCAGCGTGCAGACAGGGGCCTACGAGCAGTACTTC. As protein: CSVQTGAYEQYF.

There are a few counts of this clonotype. This rearrangement joins TRBV20-1 to TRBJ2-5; the match to TRBD2 covers 8 bases. The CDR3 has 16 residues. Germline CDR1 DFQATT, CDR2 SNEGSKA (reference sequence). Trimming removed 5 bases from V and 3 bases from J; junction bases left unmatched: 14. The chain's CDR3 is CSAGGYGRGVKETQYF. As DNA, the CDR3 is TGCAGTGCTGGGGGGTACGGGCGGGGGGTTAAAGAGACCCAGTACTTC.

The V gene is TRBV6-1, the J gene TRBJ1-4; tentatively, D is TRBD1 (5 bases). CDR3 length: 14 residues. CDR1 is MNHNS, CDR2 SASEGT, per germline. V was pared by 5 bases and J by 5 bases, with 12 bases between. In DNA form, the CDR3 reads TGTGCCAGCAGTCCCCGGGAGGGGAATGAAAAACTGTTTTTT. Protein product: CASSPREGNEKLFF.

The chain carries TRBV10-1 and TRBJ2-5; 7 bases agree with TRBD2. The closer fit of TRBJ2-1 to the DNA end suggests the J call may be wrong. CDR3 size: 14 residues. Looked up from germline, CDR1 is WNHNN and CDR2 is SYGVQD (reference sequence). The CDR3 sequence: CASSSGGFGNEQFF. The CDR3 DNA is TGCGCCAGCAGCTCCGGGGGGTTTGGCAATGAGCAGTTCTTC.

This chain uses TRBV9 with TRBJ2-3; D is undetermined. Trimming took 0 bases from V and 4 from J, leaving 6 bases between them. The CDR3 covers 13 residues. The germline CDR1 and CDR2 sequences are SGDLS and YYNGEE. The CDR3 region is CASSVEDADTQYF. The CDR3 bases are TGTGCCAGCAGCGTAGAGGACGCAGATACGCAGTATTTT.

This clonotype has more than one count but fewer than ten. The V gene is TRBV29-1, the J gene TRBJ1-1; D is unresolved. This CDR3 contains 12 residues. The germline V gene has CDR1 SQVTM and CDR2 ANQGSEA. V dropped 4 bases and J dropped 3 bases, with 9 bases sitting between them. The DNA of the CDR3 is TGCAGCGTTGTCCAAATGGACACTGAAGCTTTCTTT. This gives the protein CSVVQMDTEAFF.

This clonotype came up a few times. The V gene is TRBV6-2 or TRBV6-3, the J gene TRBJ2-7; a weak D match, TRBD1 (5 bases). The CDR3 runs to 12 residues. Trimming removed 7 bases at V and 6 bases at J, with 13 bases between. Germline CDR1 reads MNHEY; CDR2 reads SVGEGT. DNA for the CDR3: TGTGCCAGCACCCCAGGGTTTAGCGAGCAGTACTTC. This gives the protein CASTPGFSEQYF.

The chain is built from TRBV20-1 and TRBJ1-4; TRBD1 matches at 8 bases. Germline values: CDR1 DFQATT, CDR2 SNEGSKA (reference sequence). V shed 5 bases, J shed 7 bases, and the junction held 12 bases outside the gene matches. This CDR3 contains 15 residues. The CDR3 is CSAPDRTGLSEKLFF. CDR3 DNA sequence: TGCAGTGCTCCGGATAGGACAGGGTTAAGTGAAAAACTGTTTTTT.

This clonotype occurred a few times. The chain has TRBV30 and TRBJ2-3, with 16 positions matching TRBD2. Germline assignment: CDR1 GTSNPN and CDR2 SVGIG (reference sequence). The CDR3 spans 14 residues. The CDR3 bases are TGTGCATGCCCGGGACTAGCGGGGGGGGATACGCAGTATTTT. The encoded protein is CACPGLAGGDTQYF.

Only a few counts were recorded for this clonotype. The gene calls are TRBV29-1 and TRBJ1-3, with D unresolved. Trimming removed 0 bases at V and 1 base at J, with 4 bases between. CDR3 length: 13 residues. The V gene's germline CDR1 is SQVTM and CDR2 ANQGSEA. CDR3 DNA: TGCAGCGTTGAAGAGTATTCTGGAAACACCATATATTTT. Protein sequence: CSVEEYSGNTIYF. Based on the CDR3 plus reference TRBV29-1 and TRBJ1-3, the full variable domain is SAVISQKPSRDICQRGTSLTIQCQVDSQVTMMFWYRQQPGQSLTLIATANQGSEATYESGFVIDKFPISRPNLTFSTLTVSNMSPEDSSIYLCSVEEYSGNTIYFGEGSWLTVV.

This clonotype was found a few times. The rearrangement uses TRBV20-1 and TRBJ2-1, with D tentatively TRBD1 or TRBD2 (6 bases each). The germline CDR1 and CDR2 sequences are DFQATT and SNEGSKA (reference sequence). The V gene lost 0 bases and the J gene lost 0 bases, with 9 bases spanning the gap. This CDR3 region has 15 residues. CDR3 DNA: TGCAGTGCTAGAGAAGGGGGGCACTCCTACAATGAGCAGTTCTTC. It is translated as CSAREGGHSYNEQFF.

This clonotype was counted a few times. This chain joins TRBV27 and TRBJ2-1; TRBD1 aligns across 8 bases. Germline CDR1 and CDR2: MNHEY and SMNVEV (reference sequence). Losses at the gene ends were 7 bases for V and 8 bases for J; bases not matched to a gene: 16. The CDR3 consists of 16 residues. CDR3 region: CASIQDPAGGLDEQFF. In DNA form, the CDR3 reads TGTGCCAGCATCCAGGACCCCGCAGGGGGCTTGGATGAGCAGTTCTTC.